The entry below describes one TCR beta chain. Antigen unknown. TCRdb's copy holds only in-frame clones and misses some; the assay was immunoSEQ multiplex PCR. The data show millions of clones, more than 80% seen once. These data originate in a study of shared clonotypes between healthy human individuals. Study-level points and caveats: The study's rarefaction showed incomplete sorted-subset sequencing despite large depth.

Germline V gives CDR1 LNHDA, CDR2 SQIVND (reference sequence). Trimming cost V 0 bases and J 0 bases; bases outside gene matches: 11. This CDR3 is built from 20 residues. The rearrangement links TRBV19 to TRBJ1-6; 7 nucleotides match TRBD1. Input material: naive CD4+ T cells sorted from blood. Subset: CD45RA+ positively selected. The receptor's source is a man between 18 and 35 years old in good health. The CDR3 reads CASSIDHSSDRSSYNSPLHF. In nucleotides, the CDR3 is TGTGCCAGTAGTATAGACCACTCTTCGGACAGGAGCTCCTATAATTCACCCCTCCACTTT.